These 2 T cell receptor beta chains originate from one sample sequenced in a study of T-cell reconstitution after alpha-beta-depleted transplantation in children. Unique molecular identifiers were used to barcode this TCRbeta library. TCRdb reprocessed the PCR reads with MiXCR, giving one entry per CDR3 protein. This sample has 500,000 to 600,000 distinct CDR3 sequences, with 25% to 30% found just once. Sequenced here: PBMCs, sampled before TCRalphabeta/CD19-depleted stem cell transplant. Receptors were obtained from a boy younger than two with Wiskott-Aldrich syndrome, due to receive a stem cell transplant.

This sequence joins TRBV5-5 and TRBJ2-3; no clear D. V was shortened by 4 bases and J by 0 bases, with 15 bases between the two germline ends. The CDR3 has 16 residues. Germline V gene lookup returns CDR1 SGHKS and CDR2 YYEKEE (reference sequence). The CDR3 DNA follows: TGTGCCAGCAGCCCCGGCCGCTTGCTTAGCACAGATACGCAGTATTTT. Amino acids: CASSPGRLLSTDTQYF.

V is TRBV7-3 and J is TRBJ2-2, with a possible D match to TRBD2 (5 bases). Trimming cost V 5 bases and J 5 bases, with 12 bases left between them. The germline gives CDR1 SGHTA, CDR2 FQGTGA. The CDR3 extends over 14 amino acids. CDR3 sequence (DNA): TGTGCCAGCAGCCGAGGGAAAGGTACCGGGGAGCTGTTTTTT. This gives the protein CASSRGKGTGELFF.